A single sample is the source of the 30 T cell receptor beta chains below, sequenced in a study of blood T cell repertoires in COVID-19. Here immunoSEQ multiplex PCR was the method, and the copy in TCRdb shows in-frame clones only, minus some. The sample records roughly 300,000 clones, around 87% being singletons. Sequences were obtained from peripheral blood. Receptors originate from a woman in her forties or fifties who had recovered from COVID-19.

The rearrangement uses TRBV4-1 and TRBJ1-5, with D maybe TRBD1 (6 bases). From germline, CDR1 is MGHRA and CDR2 YSYEKL. V lost 2 bases and J 7 bases, leaving 15 bases between the germline ends. The CDR3 runs 15 residues. The CDR3 here is CASSQTDRSKQPQHF. The CDR3, as DNA: TGCGCCAGCAGCCAAACCGACAGGTCGAAGCAGCCCCAGCATTTT.

The chain carries TRBV10-3 and TRBJ2-3, with 7 bases fitting TRBD2. The V segment lost 7 bases and the J segment 3 bases; nucleotides outside the gene matches: 7. The germline V gene has CDR1 ENHRY and CDR2 SYGVKD. The CDR3 extends over 14 amino acids. The CDR3 coding sequence is TGTGCCATCAATCAAGCGGGGAGAACAGATACGCAGTATTTT. Translation: CAINQAGRTDTQYF.

A word on this clone: The sample holds other DNA sequences that translate to the same CDR3. This rearrangement joins TRBV15 to TRBJ2-6; D possibly corresponds to TRBD2 (5 bases). The CDR3 covers 17 residues. Trimming left V 0 bases short and J 0 bases short, with 9 bases between. Germline V lookup: CDR1 LNHNV, CDR2 YYDKDF (reference sequence). In nucleotides, the CDR3 is TGTGCCACCAGCAGAGATTCCCGGGGCTCTGGGGCCAACGTCCTGACTTTC. It specifies CATSRDSRGSGANVLTF.

The chain combines TRBV28 with TRBJ1-4, with TRBD1 identical over 7 bases. Germline V gene sequence: CDR1 MDHEN, CDR2 SYDVKM. Trimming took 6 bases from V and 3 from J; bases not matched to a gene: 10. This CDR3 is built from 16 residues. The chain's CDR3 is CASRRPPTGPNEKLFF. CDR3 bases: TGTGCCAGCAGGCGCCCTCCGACAGGGCCTAATGAAAAACTGTTTTTT. The full variable domain, in which reference TRBV28 and TRBJ1-4 provide the parts outside the CDR3, is DVKVTQSSRYLVKRTGEKVFLECVQDMDHENMFWYRQDPGLGLRLIYFSYDVKMKEKGDIPEGYSVSREKKERFSLILESASTNQTSMYLCASRRPPTGPNEKLFFGSGTQLSVL.

The chain couples TRBV28 to TRBJ2-5; no firm D call. Germline V CDR1 and CDR2: MDHEN, SYDVKM. The CDR3 is 11 residues long. V was trimmed by 3 bases and J by 3 bases, leaving 2 bases between them. CDR3 protein: CASSFEETQYF. The CDR3 DNA follows: TGTGCCAGCAGTTTCGAAGAGACCCAGTACTTC.

The genes are TRBV18 and TRBJ1-5; D is ambiguous. Trimming removed 5 bases at V and 6 bases at J, with 8 bases between. From germline, CDR1 is KGHSH and CDR2 LQKENI. The CDR3 length is 12 residues. The CDR3 DNA sequence: TGTGCCAGCTCATCCCCAGGTCAGCCCCAGCATTTT. As protein: CASSSPGQPQHF. The whole variable domain, filled in from reference TRBV18 and TRBJ1-5, reads NAGVMQNPRHLVRRRGQEARLRCSPMKGHSHVYWYRQLPEEGLKFMVYLQKENIIDESGMPKERFSAEFPKEGPSILRIQQVVRGDSAAYFCASSSPGQPQHFGDGTRLSIL.

This clone was observed a single time. The rearrangement links TRBV27 to TRBJ1-1, with D possibly matching TRBD1 (5 bases). Germline CDR1 is MNHEY and CDR2 is SMNVEV (reference sequence). Trimming shortened V by 2 bases and J by 5 bases, and 21 bases separated the two germline ends. CDR3 length equals 17 residues. Written as DNA, the CDR3 is TGTGCCAGCAGTTTACGGGGCCGCAGGGAGGCCCCTACTGAAGCTTTCTTT. Its protein is CASSLRGRREAPTEAFF.

This clone was found a few times. V is TRBV6-2 or TRBV6-3 and J is TRBJ1-1; tentative D call: TRBD1 (6 bases). V was pared by 5 bases and J by 1 base, with 11 bases between. Germline V gives CDR1 MNHEY, CDR2 SVGEGT. The CDR3 consists of 14 residues. The CDR3 DNA reads as TGTGCCAGCAGTCACCGGGACAAGAACACTGAAGCTTTCTTT. It encodes CASSHRDKNTEAFF.

V and J are TRBV11-1 and TRBJ1-3; D not certain. This CDR3 is built from 14 residues. Germline V gene lookup returns CDR1 SGHAT and CDR2 FQDESV (reference sequence). With 3 bases removed from V and 0 bases from J, the gap between germline ends came to 6 bases. This CDR3 reads CASSFGISGNTIYF. CDR3 nucleotide sequence: TGTGCCAGCAGCTTCGGGATCTCTGGAAACACCATATATTTT. Combining the CDR3 with reference TRBV11-1 and TRBJ1-3 gives the whole variable domain EAEVAQSPRYKITEKSQAVAFWCDPISGHATLYWYRQILGQGPELLVQFQDESVVDDSQLPKDRFSAERLKGVDSTLKIQPAELGDSAMYLCASSFGISGNTIYFGEGSWLTVV.

Regarding this clone: Additional DNA sequences in this sample encode the identical CDR3. The genes are TRBV30 and TRBJ2-7; TRBD1 aligns across 11 bases. The trim removed 3 bases at V and 3 bases at J, leaving 4 bases unmatched. Germline CDR1 is GTSNPN and CDR2 is SVGIG (reference sequence). The CDR3 length is 14 residues. As DNA, the CDR3 is TGTGCCTGGAGCGGGGGACAGGGGGGCTACGAGCAGTACTTC. Its protein is CAWSGGQGGYEQYF.

The chain joins TRBV7-2 to TRBJ1-2, with TRBD1 as a possible D gene (6 bases). CDR1 is SGHTA, CDR2 FQGNSA, per germline. CDR3 size: 13 residues. Trimming cost V 4 bases and J 7 bases, with 13 bases left between them. CDR3 nucleotide sequence: TGTGCCAGCAGCTCTACAGGGCGACCTGGCTACACCTTC. Protein product: CASSSTGRPGYTF. Full variable domain (rest looked up from reference TRBV7-2 and TRBJ1-2): GAGVSQSPSNKVTEKGKDVELRCDPISGHTALYWYRQSLGQGLEFLIYFQGNSAPDKSGLPSDRFSAERTGGSVSTLTIQRTQQEDSAVYLCASSSTGRPGYTFGSGTRLTVV.

In this sample, this clone turned up once. V is TRBV28 and J is TRBJ1-1, with D possibly TRBD1 on 5 matching bases. The CDR3 is 14 residues long. Germline CDR1 is MDHEN and CDR2 is SYDVKM. V lost 4 bases and J 4 bases, leaving 13 bases between the germline ends. The CDR3 region is CASSSAGGCTEAFF. CDR3 DNA sequence: TGTGCCAGCAGTTCGGCGGGGGGGTGCACTGAAGCTTTCTTT. Full variable domain (missing parts from reference TRBV28 and TRBJ1-1): DVKVTQSSRYLVKRTGEKVFLECVQDMDHENMFWYRQDPGLGLRLIYFSYDVKMKEKGDIPEGYSVSREKKERFSLILESASTNQTSMYLCASSSAGGCTEAFFGQGTRLTVV.

The gene calls are TRBV2 and TRBJ1-2; the D is unclear. The germline CDR1 and CDR2 sequences are SNHLY and FYNNEI. The CDR3 extends over 13 amino acids. With 4 bases removed from V and 4 bases from J, the gap between germline ends came to 10 bases. The CDR3 region is CASSVDSRYGYTF. The DNA of the CDR3 is TGTGCCAGCAGTGTAGATAGCCGCTATGGCTACACCTTC.

CDR3 protein: CASSWMDRENSPLHF. DNA for the CDR3: TGTGCCAGCAGCTGGATGGACAGGGAAAATTCACCCCTCCACTTT. The rearrangement links TRBV7-9 to TRBJ1-6; 8 bases are shared with TRBD1. V gave up 4 bases and J gave up 7 bases; unmatched junction bases: 6. Germline V gene data show CDR1 as SEHNR and CDR2 as FQNEAQ (reference sequence). The CDR3 has 15 residues.

The J gene is TRBJ2-7, the V gene TRBV11-1, with a possible D match to TRBD2 (5 bases). V dropped 1 base and J dropped 9 bases, with 10 bases sitting between them. The CDR3 runs 12 residues. The V gene's germline CDR1 is SGHAT and CDR2 FQDESV (reference sequence). The CDR3 bases are TGTGCCAGCAGCTTAGTAGGAGGTACGCAGTACTTC. It yields the protein CASSLVGGTQYF.

The J gene is TRBJ1-5, the V gene TRBV3-1 (or the pseudogene TRBV3-2), with 9 bases identical to TRBD1. The CDR3 is 15 residues long. After removal of 4 bases from V and 5 bases from J, the junction contained 6 bases not matched to a gene. Germline V gives CDR1 LGHDT, CDR2 YNNKEL (reference sequence). The CDR3 DNA reads as TGTGCCAGCAGCCCCAAGGGGACAGGGCATCAGCCCCAGCATTTT. Protein: CASSPKGTGHQPQHF.

The chain carries TRBV18 and TRBJ2-6; 11 bases are shared with TRBD2. Per germline, CDR1 KGHSH and CDR2 LQKENI. Unmatched junction bases numbered 13, after V lost 3 bases and J lost 0 bases. This CDR3 comprises 21 residues. The CDR3 DNA follows: TGTGCCAGCTCACCGGCTCTGCGGGGACTAGCGGACCCCTCTGGGGCCAACGTCCTGACTTTC. The encoded protein is CASSPALRGLADPSGANVLTF.

V is TRBV5-4 and J is TRBJ1-2, with D perhaps matching TRBD1 (5 bases). The germline V gene encodes CDR1 SGHNT and CDR2 YYREEE (reference sequence). V shed 0 bases and J shed 2 bases, with 17 bases lying between them. This CDR3 region has 17 residues. CDR3: CASSLEGLTMRNYGYTF. CDR3 DNA sequence: TGTGCCAGCAGCTTGGAGGGACTAACAATGAGGAACTATGGCTACACCTTC.

The rearrangement joins TRBV29-1 to TRBJ1-5; a possible D gene is TRBD1 (5 bases). CDR1 SQVTM and CDR2 ANQGSEA come from the germline V gene. The CDR3 runs to 17 residues. V was shortened by 6 bases and J by 0 bases, with 21 bases between the two germline ends. The CDR3 sequence: CSVSDTWLDGSNQPQHF. CDR3 sequence (DNA): TGCAGCGTATCGGACACGTGGCTGGATGGTAGCAATCAGCCCCAGCATTTT.

CDR3 amino acids: CASTLVGTGGNQPQHF. The CDR3 DNA is TGTGCCAGCACCCTCGTTGGTACAGGGGGCAATCAGCCCCAGCATTTT. V is TRBV28 and J is TRBJ1-5; 7 nucleotides line up with TRBD1. V shed 7 bases and J 2 bases; nucleotides not matched to a gene: 11. The CDR3 extends over 16 amino acids. The germline gives CDR1 MDHEN, CDR2 SYDVKM. Filled out from reference TRBV28 and TRBJ1-5, the complete variable domain reads DVKVTQSSRYLVKRTGEKVFLECVQDMDHENMFWYRQDPGLGLRLIYFSYDVKMKEKGDIPEGYSVSREKKERFSLILESASTNQTSMYLCASTLVGTGGNQPQHFGDGTRLSIL.

The chain is built from TRBV11-3 and TRBJ2-7; 7 bases are shared with TRBD1. V dropped 4 bases and J dropped 4; count of bases not matched to a gene: 7. Germline V gene data show CDR1 as SGHNT and CDR2 as YENEEA. This CDR3 comprises 14 residues. This CDR3 reads CASSYRQGMYEQYF. CDR3 bases: TGTGCCAGCAGCTATCGACAGGGTATGTACGAGCAGTACTTC.

This chain joins TRBV5-1 and TRBJ1-5; tentative D call: TRBD1 (6 bases). Germline CDR1 is SGHRS and CDR2 is YFSETQ. V dropped 0 bases and J dropped 1 base, with 8 bases sitting between them. The CDR3 is 15 residues long. The DNA for the CDR3 is TGCGCCAGCAGCTTGGGGACAGTCAGCAATCAGCCCCAGCATTTT. Its translation is CASSLGTVSNQPQHF.

The chain couples TRBV24-1 to TRBJ1-5; 9 nucleotides align to TRBD1. Trimming at V came to 5 bases and at J to 4 bases, leaving 2 bases not matched to a gene. This CDR3 is 14 amino acids long. Germline values: CDR1 KGHDR, CDR2 SFDVKD. The CDR3: CATSGTGDNQPQHF. CDR3 in DNA: TGTGCCACCAGTGGGACAGGGGATAATCAGCCCCAGCATTTT.

V is TRBV5-4 and J is TRBJ2-7, with 9 bases matching TRBD1. Germline V CDR1 and CDR2: SGHNT, YYREEE (reference sequence). With V trimmed by 6 bases and J by 4 bases, 5 bases remained unmatched. The CDR3 length is 13 residues. CDR3 loop: CASTRDRAYEQYF. CDR3 sequence (DNA): TGTGCCAGCACCCGGGACAGGGCGTACGAGCAGTACTTC. Together with reference TRBV5-4 and TRBJ2-7, the CDR3 gives the full variable domain: ETGVTQSPTHLIKTRGQQVTLRCSSQSGHNTVSWYQQALGQGPQFIFQYYREEENGRGNFPPRFSGLQFPNYSSELNVNALELDDSALYLCASTRDRAYEQYFGPGTRLTVT.

This clone was seen a handful of times. The chain uses TRBV7-9 and TRBJ1-4, with D perhaps TRBD1 (6 bases). V lost 6 bases, J lost 4 bases, and 18 bases lay in between. The germline V gene has CDR1 SEHNR and CDR2 FQNEAQ (reference sequence). CDR3 length: 16 amino acids. The CDR3 protein is CASSRSTGIINEKLFF. CDR3 in DNA: TGTGCCAGCAGTCGGTCGACAGGAATTATTAATGAAAAACTGTTTTTT.

V usage is TRBV5-1 and J usage is TRBJ2-3; 12 bases map to TRBD2. The CDR3 consists of 17 residues. Trimming removed 4 bases from V and 2 bases from J; junction bases left unmatched: 8. In germline, CDR1 is SGHRS, CDR2 YFSETQ. Here the CDR3 reads CASSPPTSGGTTDTQYF. In nucleotides, the CDR3 is TGCGCCAGCAGCCCCCCGACTAGCGGGGGCACCACAGATACGCAGTATTTT.

The CDR3: CAGKQGIITDTQYF. The CDR3, as DNA: TGTGCCGGTAAACAGGGGATTATCACAGATACGCAGTATTTT. The J gene is TRBJ2-3, the V gene TRBV2; 7 bases are shared with TRBD1. Germline assignment: CDR1 SNHLY and CDR2 FYNNEI. This CDR3 spans 14 amino acids. V lost 11 bases, J lost 2 bases, and 10 bases stayed unmatched.

CDR3 DNA: TGTGCCAGCAGTGTTACCTGGGACAGACCGTTAACGACCCAGTACTTC. Translation: CASSVTWDRPLTTQYF. This chain uses TRBV6-1 with TRBJ2-5; TRBD1 agrees at 7 bases. Per germline, CDR1 MNHNS and CDR2 SASEGT. CDR3 length: 16 amino acids. J was trimmed by 7 bases and V by 4 bases; bases with no gene match: 15.

The rearrangement uses TRBV6-5 and TRBJ2-1, with 7 positions matching TRBD2. This CDR3 is 15 amino acids long. J gave up 6 bases and V 5 bases, and 10 bases lay outside the gene matches. Germline loops: CDR1 MNHEY, CDR2 SVGAGI. The CDR3 DNA is TGTGCCAGCAGTCCACGACTAGCCCCCCTCAATGAGCAGTTCTTC. This encodes CASSPRLAPLNEQFF.

CDR3 amino acids: CSVWDRLNTEAFF. CDR3 coding DNA: TGCAGCGTCTGGGACAGACTGAACACTGAAGCTTTCTTT. The rearrangement joins TRBV29-1 to TRBJ1-1; 7 positions match TRBD1. The J segment lost 0 bases and the V segment lost 6 bases, leaving 4 bases of the junction unmatched. Germline V gene data show CDR1 as SQVTM and CDR2 as ANQGSEA. The CDR3 is made up of 13 amino acids.